This TCR beta chain was sequenced during a study of T cell clones after liver transplantation. Background on the study: Tolerance: complete withdrawal held at least one year, liver enzymes staying within twice normal.

The data were produced by immunoSEQ multiplex PCR, yet TCRdb's version contains in-frame clones alone and is incomplete. Of about 80,000 clones listed, 82% were seen once; the top ten hold roughly 0.44%. Germline CDR1 and CDR2: MNHNS and SASEGT. The ends were cut back, 3 bases at V and 1 base at J, with 9 bases in the middle. The CDR3 length is 14 residues. The chain joins TRBV6-1 to TRBJ2-5; D possibly matches TRBD1 or TRBD2 (6 bases each). Here the sequenced sample was CD4+ T cells from blood, taken 45 to 46 months after liver transplant. The clonotype comes from a human patient who received a liver transplant. Part of the T cells may come from the graft donor. The CDR3 nucleotides are TGTGCCAGCAGTGAGTGGGGGGCCCAAGAGACCCAGTACTTC. Amino acids: CASSEWGAQETQYF.